This T cell receptor beta chain comes out of a study of blood T cell dynamics during melanoma immunotherapy. Study at large: Standard first-line treatment here was pembrolizumab or nivolumab plus ipilimumab in metastatic melanoma.

Time point given: week 3, after first cycle of checkpoint inhibitor. Sequencing was performed with immunoSEQ multiplex PCR; in TCRdb, only in-frame clones are kept and a portion is missing. The sample holds about 12,000 clones, more than 75% seen once. V gave up 6 bases and J gave up 1 base; unmatched junction bases: 2. Germline V CDR1 and CDR2: SNHLY, FYNNEI. This CDR3 has 14 amino acids. Sequenced material: blood, taken from a patient treated with checkpoint blockade. V usage is TRBV2 and J usage is TRBJ1-5; 8 bases match TRBD1. The sequence was collected from a human donor with melanoma. The CDR3 is CASSGTGSNQPQHF. The CDR3 DNA is TGTGCCAGCAGCGGGACAGGAAGCAATCAGCCCCAGCATTTT.